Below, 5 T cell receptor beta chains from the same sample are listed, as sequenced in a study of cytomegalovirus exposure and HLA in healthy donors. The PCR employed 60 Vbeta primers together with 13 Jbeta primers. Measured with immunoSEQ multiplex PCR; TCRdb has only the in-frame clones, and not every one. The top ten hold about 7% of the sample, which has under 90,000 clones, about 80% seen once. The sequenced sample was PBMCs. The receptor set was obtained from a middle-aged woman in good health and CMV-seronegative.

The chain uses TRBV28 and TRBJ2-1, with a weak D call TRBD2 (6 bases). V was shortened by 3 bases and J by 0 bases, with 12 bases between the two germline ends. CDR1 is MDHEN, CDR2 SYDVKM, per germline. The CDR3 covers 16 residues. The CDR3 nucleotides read TGTGCCAGCAGTTTGTTAGCGGAGTTCTCCTACAATGAGCAGTTCTTC. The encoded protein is CASSLLAEFSYNEQFF.

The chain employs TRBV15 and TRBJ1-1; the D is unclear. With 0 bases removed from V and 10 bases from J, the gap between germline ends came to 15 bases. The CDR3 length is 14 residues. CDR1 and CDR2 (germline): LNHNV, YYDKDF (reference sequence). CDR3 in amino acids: CATSREKAALVAFF. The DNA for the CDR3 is TGTGCCACCAGCAGAGAAAAGGCGGCTCTGGTAGCTTTCTTT.

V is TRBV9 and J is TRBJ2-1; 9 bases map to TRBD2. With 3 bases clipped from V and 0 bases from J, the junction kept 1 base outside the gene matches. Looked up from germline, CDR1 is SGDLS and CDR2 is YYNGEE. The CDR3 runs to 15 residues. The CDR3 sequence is CASSGSGSSYNEQFF. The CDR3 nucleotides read TGTGCCAGCAGCGGTAGCGGGAGCTCCTACAATGAGCAGTTCTTC.

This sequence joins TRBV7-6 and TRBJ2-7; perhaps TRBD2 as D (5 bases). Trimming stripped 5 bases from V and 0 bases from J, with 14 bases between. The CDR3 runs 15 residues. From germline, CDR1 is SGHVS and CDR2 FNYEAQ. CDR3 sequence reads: CASSAGERSSYEQYF. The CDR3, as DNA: TGTGCCAGCAGCGCCGGGGAGCGGAGCTCCTACGAGCAGTACTTC.

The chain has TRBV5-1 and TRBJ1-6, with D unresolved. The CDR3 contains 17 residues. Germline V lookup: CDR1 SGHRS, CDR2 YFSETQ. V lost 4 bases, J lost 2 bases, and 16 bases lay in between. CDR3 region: CASSPNGEGTYNSPLHF. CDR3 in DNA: TGCGCCAGCAGCCCCAATGGGGAGGGTACCTATAATTCACCCCTCCACTTT.